These 8 T cell receptor beta chains were all obtained from the same sample, sequenced in a study of CD8+CD57+ T cells in acquired aplastic anemia. Genomic DNA, the template, was used for profiling of the TCR beta VDJ and CDR3. TCRdb reprocessed the reads via MiXCR and lists one record per CDR3 protein. The data contain some 180,000 distinct CDR3 sequences, 46% of them seen just once; the ten biggest clones take up around 3%. The sequenced sample consisted of sorted CD4+, CD8+, or CD8+CD57+ T cells (not recorded which) from PBMCs. These receptors all stem from a human donor in good health.

In its sample, this clonotype was seen many times. The rearrangement uses TRBV10-3 and TRBJ1-1, with D unresolved. The CDR3 spans 12 residues. Per the germline V gene, CDR1 is ENHRY and CDR2 is SYGVKD. V lost 11 bases, J lost 1 base, and 11 bases lay in between. The DNA of the CDR3 is TGTGCCTCAAGTCCCAAGAACACTGAAGCTTTCTTT. Protein: CASSPKNTEAFF.

In regard to this clonotype: The junction differs from germline at one of its ends, possibly a read error. The chain carries TRBV18 and TRBJ1-1; a possible D gene is TRBD1 (6 bases). Germline loops: CDR1 KGHSH, CDR2 LQKENI. The CDR3 runs to 15 residues. DNA for the CDR3: TGTGCCAGCTCCTCCCTGGGACACGGTAACACTGAAGCTCTCTTT. This translates into CASSSLGHGNTEALF.

The chain is built from TRBV25-1 and TRBJ2-4; D is unclear. The V gene's germline CDR1 is MGHDK and CDR2 SYGVNS. V lost 10 bases, J lost 1 base, and 14 bases lay in between. The CDR3 has 14 residues. CDR3 bases: TGTGCCACGAAGGGCGCCGGGGCCAAAAACATTCAGTACTTC. This translates into CATKGAGAKNIQYF.

As regards this clonotype: This may arise from a read error, as a much more abundant clone is one base away. The chain uses TRBV20-1 and TRBJ1-4, with TRBD1 as a possible D gene (5 bases). The CDR3 runs to 15 residues. Germline CDR1 and CDR2: DFQATT and SNEGSKA (reference sequence). CDR3: CGVGRGGATNEKLFF. For the CDR3, the DNA is TGCGGTGTTGGGAGGGGAGGGGCAACTAATGAAAAACTGTTTTTT.

The chain carries TRBV29-1 and TRBJ1-1; possibly TRBD1 for D (6 bases). Deletions cut 5 bases from V and 3 bases from J, with 13 bases between. CDR3 length equals 13 residues. Germline CDR1 SQVTM, CDR2 ANQGSEA. The CDR3 is CSVSRGQDTEAFF. The CDR3 region has the DNA TGCAGCGTTTCCCGGGGGCAGGACACTGAAGCTTTCTTT. Filled out from reference TRBV29-1 and TRBJ1-1, the complete variable domain reads SAVISQKPSRDICQRGTSLTIQCQVDSQVTMMFWYRQQPGQSLTLIATANQGSEATYESGFVIDKFPISRPNLTFSTLTVSNMSPEDSSIYLCSVSRGQDTEAFFGQGTRLTVV.

CDR3 sequence: CASKSRIYGYTF. Here the CDR3 DNA reads TGTGCCAGCAAATCCAGGATATATGGCTACACCTTC. The rearrangement joins TRBV6-1 to TRBJ1-2, with D unresolved. CDR1 and CDR2 (germline): MNHNS, SASEGT. The CDR3 length is 12 residues. Deletions cut 7 bases from V and 5 bases from J, with 11 bases between.

The V gene is TRBV2, the J gene TRBJ2-1; D is possibly TRBD2 (5 bases). The CDR3 runs to 10 residues. The germline V and J ends were trimmed by 9 bases and 8 bases, with 8 bases remaining between them. CDR1 and CDR2 (germline): SNHLY, FYNNEI. CDR3 loop: CASRGDEQFF. For the CDR3, the DNA is TGTGCCAGTCGGGGTGATGAGCAGTTCTTC.

This clonotype has a count of ten or more. J is TRBJ2-3 and V is TRBV12-3 or TRBV12-4; maybe TRBD2 (6 bases). This CDR3 spans 13 amino acids. Between the trimmed V and J ends, which lost 3 bases and 5 bases, there was a span of 9 bases. The CDR3 nucleotides are TGTGCCAGCAGTTTGGATAGCGGAGATACGCAGTATTTT. It specifies CASSLDSGDTQYF.